This T cell receptor beta chain was captured in a study of T-cell reconstitution after alpha-beta-depleted transplantation in children. This clonotype occurred many times. Trimming removed 5 bases from V and 0 bases from J, with 13 bases in between. CDR1 SGHVS and CDR2 FNYEAQ come from the germline V gene. The CDR3 consists of 16 residues. Unique molecular identifiers were built into the TCRbeta library. TCRdb itself ran the PCR reads through MiXCR, one entry per CDR3 protein. The table shows approximately 800,000 distinct CDR3 sequences, with roughly 15% occurring only once. The receptor was isolated from a male patient under 18 who had a stem cell transplant for acute lymphoblastic leukemia, so the T cells may come from the graft donor. The chain combines TRBV7-6 with TRBJ2-2; unclear D gene. Here the sequenced sample was PBMCs, mostly from graft donor cells, taken 360 days after TCRalphabeta/CD19-depleted stem cell transplant. CDR3 protein: CASSLRTVPNTGELFF. In DNA form, the CDR3 reads TGTGCCAGCAGCCTACGGACGGTACCGAACACCGGGGAGCTGTTTTTT.